The clone carrying this T cell receptor (beta chain) was seen a handful of times. What it binds is not known. CDR1 SGHRS and CDR2 YFSETQ come from the germline V gene. V gave up 4 bases and J gave up 0 bases; unmatched junction bases: 3. The CDR3 totals 15 residues. The data originate from a study of T cells in Graves' hyperthyroidism and ophthalmopathy. Study at large: Peripheral blood was obtained at initial diagnosis, preceding any treatment. Study-wide points: Within blood appeared most thyroid clonotypes that had expanded above 0.001.

Duration under 3 months, a NOSPECS grade of at least 4, and a Clinical Activity Score of at least 3 characterized the ophthalmopathy patients. TCR beta CDR3 regions were amplified from RNA transcripts. Using the HTBI primer set, a first-round RT-PCR was run on the TCR CDR3. TCRdb reprocessed the multiplex PCR reads via MiXCR and lists one record per CDR3 protein. The table records roughly 280,000 distinct CDR3 sequences, roughly 20% of them present only once. The TCR comes from a man younger than 40 with Graves' ophthalmopathy. The gene calls are TRBV5-1 and TRBJ2-2, with 7 positions matching TRBD2. Material for sequencing was blood. The CDR3 region is CASSPRESNTGELFF. The CDR3 DNA follows: TGCGCCAGCAGCCCGCGGGAGTCGAACACCGGGGAGCTGTTTTTT.